The next 25 T cell receptor beta chains were all read from a single sample in a study of graft-versus-host responses after intestinal transplantation. The assay was immunoSEQ multiplex PCR, and TCRdb's table has in-frame clones only and misses some. The repertoire has under 75,000 clones, approximately 91% of them found once; the top ten carry over 1.5%. Lymphocytes from graft epithelium and lamina propria were isolated. Material: ileum tissue, obtained roughly 390 days after transplant. Receptors originate from a human patient who received an intestinal transplant, so some T cells may come from the graft donor.

The CDR3 coding sequence is TGTGCCAGCAGCAAGACAGGGGGCAATCAGCCCCAGCATTTT. This translates into CASSKTGGNQPQHF. This chain links TRBV6-4 with TRBJ1-5, with 8 bases identical to TRBD1. The J segment lost 2 bases and the V segment lost 6 bases, leaving 3 bases of the junction unmatched. The V gene's germline CDR1 is MRHNA and CDR2 SNTAGT. This CDR3 spans 14 amino acids.

The V gene is TRBV28, the J gene TRBJ2-1; TRBD2 agrees at 11 bases. This CDR3 spans 15 amino acids. CDR1 is MDHEN, CDR2 SYDVKM, per germline. The ends lost 5 bases at V and 2 bases at J; junction bases unmatched: 2. The chain's CDR3 is CASSLAGGPYNEQFF. DNA of the CDR3: TGTGCCAGCAGTCTAGCGGGAGGCCCCTACAATGAGCAGTTCTTC.

This clone was picked up one time. The chain has TRBV28 and TRBJ2-7; a possible D gene is TRBD2 (7 bases). Trimming removed 6 bases at V and 0 bases at J, with 9 bases between. The CDR3 runs 13 residues. Germline loops: CDR1 MDHEN, CDR2 SYDVKM. DNA of the CDR3: TGTGCCAGCAGAGCGGGACACTCCTACGAGCAGTACTTC. It codes for CASRAGHSYEQYF. The variable domain in full, with the rest retrieved from reference TRBV28 and TRBJ2-7, is DVKVTQSSRYLVKRTGEKVFLECVQDMDHENMFWYRQDPGLGLRLIYFSYDVKMKEKGDIPEGYSVSREKKERFSLILESASTNQTSMYLCASRAGHSYEQYFGPGTRLTVT.

The chain employs TRBV7-9 and TRBJ2-7, with D tentatively TRBD2 (6 bases). From germline, CDR1 is SEHNR and CDR2 FQNEAQ (reference sequence). The CDR3 totals 13 residues. The V end lost 5 bases, the J end lost 1 base, and 9 bases lay between the germline ends. The CDR3 reads CASSGLPSYEQYF. The CDR3 nucleotides are TGTGCCAGCAGCGGACTACCTTCCTACGAGCAGTACTTC. Full variable domain (outside the CDR3, taken from reference TRBV7-9 and TRBJ2-7): DTGVSQNPRHKITKRGQNVTFRCDPISEHNRLYWYRQTLGQGPEFLTYFQNEAQLEKSRLLSDRFSAERPKGSFSTLEIQRTEQGDSAMYLCASSGLPSYEQYFGPGTRLTVT.

The V gene is TRBV18, the J gene TRBJ2-3; the D gene is possibly TRBD2 (5 bases). Trimming removed 5 bases at V and 2 bases at J, with 14 bases between. The CDR3 runs 15 residues. Germline CDR1 is KGHSH and CDR2 is LQKENI. CDR3 loop: CASSVKRTDTDTQYF. CDR3 nucleotide sequence: TGTGCCAGCTCAGTAAAAAGGACTGACACAGATACGCAGTATTTT.

The chain links TRBV9 to TRBJ2-5, with D perhaps matching TRBD1 (6 bases). This CDR3 comprises 15 residues. Germline V gene sequence: CDR1 SGDLS, CDR2 YYNGEE. The ends were cut back, 4 bases at V and 0 bases at J, with 13 bases in the middle. In DNA form, the CDR3 reads TGTGCCAGCAGCCTGGCAGGGGCGTACCAAGAGACCCAGTACTTC. Its translation is CASSLAGAYQETQYF.

This chain joins TRBV6-1 and TRBJ2-1, with TRBD1 as a possible D gene (5 bases). The CDR3 runs to 16 residues. From germline, CDR1 is MNHNS and CDR2 SASEGT. V lost 3 bases and J lost 2, with 14 bases in between. In nucleotides, the CDR3 is TGTGCCAGCAGTGAGGCAGGGATCGCTGCCTACAATGAGCAGTTCTTC. Protein: CASSEAGIAAYNEQFF.

The J gene is TRBJ2-2, the V gene TRBV4-2; TRBD2 matches 7 bases. The CDR3 consists of 16 residues. The germline V gene has CDR1 LGHNA and CDR2 YNFKEQ. The trim removed 1 base at V and 1 base at J, leaving 3 bases unmatched. Written as DNA, the CDR3 is TGTGCCAGCAGCCAAGTTATAGCGGGGAACACCGGGGAGCTGTTTTTT. It codes for CASSQVIAGNTGELFF.

For this clone: Other DNA sequences in the same sample also yield this CDR3. The V call is TRBV6-5, the J call TRBJ2-7; TRBD1 or TRBD2 may be the D gene (6 bases each). V was clipped by 4 bases and J by 3 bases, with 13 bases between them. CDR3 length: 14 residues. Germline V gives CDR1 MNHEY, CDR2 SVGAGI. The CDR3 DNA sequence: TGTGCCAGCAGTTTACGCGGGACAAGCTACGAGCAGTACTTC. Encoded protein: CASSLRGTSYEQYF.

This clone was detected once. The CDR3 spells CASSRRTGSLEQFF. The CDR3 region has the DNA TGTGCCAGCAGTCGCAGGACAGGGTCATTAGAGCAGTTCTTC. This chain links TRBV6-6 with TRBJ2-1; 8 bases fit TRBD1. This CDR3 contains 14 residues. J gave up 10 bases and V 5 bases, and 10 bases lay outside the gene matches. Germline CDR1 is MNHNY and CDR2 is SVGAGI (reference sequence).

The rearrangement links TRBV5-5 to TRBJ1-4; 7 nucleotides align to TRBD1. After removal of 3 bases from V and 5 bases from J, the junction contained 13 bases not matched to a gene. The CDR3 runs to 17 residues. Germline V gene sequence: CDR1 SGHKS, CDR2 YYEKEE (reference sequence). CDR3 bases: TGTGCCAGCAGCTCGGAGGGACAGCCTCTACCAAATGAAAAACTGTTTTTT. Translated: CASSSEGQPLPNEKLFF.

The rearrangement links TRBV4-1 to TRBJ1-6; no firm D call. The ends were cut back, 2 bases at V and 10 bases at J, with 15 bases in the middle. Germline V gives CDR1 MGHRA, CDR2 YSYEKL. The CDR3 covers 15 residues. CDR3 DNA sequence: TGCGCCAGCAGCCAACAATTAGGGATCGACTCACCCCTCCACTTT. It translates to CASSQQLGIDSPLHF.

This clone has just a few counts. This chain connects TRBV4-1 to TRBJ2-7; no clear D gene. With 5 bases removed from V and 3 bases from J, the gap between germline ends came to 11 bases. The V gene's germline CDR1 is MGHRA and CDR2 YSYEKL. This CDR3 contains 13 residues. CDR3 residues: CASSYLIRYEQYF. CDR3 nucleotide sequence: TGCGCCAGCAGCTATTTAATACGCTACGAGCAGTACTTC.

This clone was detected only once. This chain links TRBV15 with TRBJ2-1, with 7 bases that match TRBD1. Trimming took 4 bases from V and 8 from J; bases not matched to a gene: 8. The CDR3 runs to 14 residues. Germline CDR1 and CDR2: LNHNV and YYDKDF (reference sequence). CDR3 loop: CATSTYQGTDEQFF. CDR3 DNA: TGTGCCACCAGCACTTATCAGGGGACAGATGAGCAGTTCTTC.

V and J are TRBV5-5 and TRBJ2-7; D is unresolved. CDR3 length: 14 amino acids. Per the germline V gene, CDR1 is SGHKS and CDR2 is YYEKEE (reference sequence). Trimming cost V 1 base and J 0 bases, with 8 bases left between them. CDR3 nucleotide sequence: TGTGCCAGCAGCTTGCTTCTGAGCTCCTACGAGCAGTACTTC. Its protein product is CASSLLLSSYEQYF. Drawing the rest from reference TRBV5-5 and TRBJ2-7, the complete variable domain is DAGVTQSPTHLIKTRGQQVTLRCSPISGHKSVSWYQQVLGQGPQFIFQYYEKEERGRGNFPDRFSARQFPNYSSELNVNALLLGDSALYLCASSLLLSSYEQYFGPGTRLTVT.

The genes are TRBV7-8 and TRBJ2-7, with D maybe TRBD2 (6 bases). There are 14 residues in the CDR3. In germline, CDR1 is SGHVS, CDR2 FQNEAQ. V was pared by 5 bases and J by 0 bases, with 11 bases between. Here the CDR3 DNA reads TGTGCCAGCAGCCCCCGGGAGAGCTCCTACGAGCAGTACTTC. Its translation: CASSPRESSYEQYF.

V usage is TRBV5-1 and J usage is TRBJ2-3; D is unclear. The CDR3 has 17 amino acids. Trimming left V 2 bases short and J 0 bases short, with 16 bases between. Germline V lookup: CDR1 SGHRS, CDR2 YFSETQ. Here the CDR3 DNA reads TGCGCCAGCAGCTTTAAGGCGTGGACGGATAGCACAGATACGCAGTATTTT. Its protein product is CASSFKAWTDSTDTQYF. Filled out from reference TRBV5-1 and TRBJ2-3, the complete variable domain reads KAGVTQTPRYLIKTRGQQVTLSCSPISGHRSVSWYQQTPGQGLQFLFEYFSETQRNKGNFPGRFSGRQFSNSRSEMNVSTLELGDSALYLCASSFKAWTDSTDTQYFGPGTRLTVL.

The chain recombines TRBV5-1 with TRBJ2-7; D not resolved. The CDR3 has 15 amino acids. V was trimmed by 7 bases and J by 3 bases, leaving 20 bases between them. CDR1 is SGHRS and CDR2 is YFSETQ in the germline V gene. The CDR3 coding sequence is TGCGCCAGCCGGGTAGGCCAGGCCGTTGTCTACGAGCAGTACTTC. Its translation is CASRVGQAVVYEQYF.

The V gene is TRBV7-2, the J gene TRBJ2-7, with a possible D match to TRBD2 (5 bases). Germline V gene lookup returns CDR1 SGHTA and CDR2 FQGNSA. The CDR3 length is 13 residues. V was cut by 5 bases and J by 2 bases, with 10 bases left in between. CDR3 amino acids: CASSVRAAYEQYF. CDR3 in DNA: TGTGCCAGCAGCGTCCGAGCGGCCTACGAGCAGTACTTC.

The DNA for the CDR3 is TGTGCCAGCTCACCAAAGGCCTACGAGCAGTACTTC. Encoded protein: CASSPKAYEQYF. The rearrangement uses TRBV18 and TRBJ2-7; no definite D call. This CDR3 comprises 12 residues. V gave up 2 bases and J gave up 2 bases, with 4 bases separating them. Germline loops: CDR1 KGHSH, CDR2 LQKENI.

The chain employs TRBV29-1 and TRBJ2-7, with 12 nucleotides matching TRBD2. The V gene end was trimmed by 7 bases and the J gene end by 3 bases; junction bases not matched to a gene: 7. This CDR3 is 14 amino acids long. From germline, CDR1 is SQVTM and CDR2 ANQGSEA. The CDR3 reads CSAEGTSGLYEQYF. The CDR3, as DNA: TGCAGCGCCGAAGGGACTAGCGGGCTCTACGAGCAGTACTTC.

The chain joins TRBV7-3 to TRBJ2-1; 9 bases align to TRBD2. CDR3 length: 18 residues. The J segment lost 5 bases and the V segment lost 2 bases, leaving 13 bases of the junction unmatched. Germline-derived CDR1 and CDR2 are SGHTA and FQGTGA. The CDR3 bases are TGTGCCAGCAGCTTATACGGGGTAGCGGGAGAGGTGGACAATGAGCAGTTCTTC. Residues: CASSLYGVAGEVDNEQFF.

The chain uses TRBV27 and TRBJ1-3, with D possibly TRBD1 on 6 matching bases. CDR1 is MNHEY, CDR2 SMNVEV, per germline (reference sequence). V lost 5 bases and J 0 bases, leaving 17 bases between the germline ends. CDR3 size: 17 residues. The CDR3 protein is CASSPLTGYISGNTIYF. The CDR3 DNA is TGTGCCAGCAGTCCCCTGACAGGATATATCTCTGGAAACACCATATATTTT.

This chain uses TRBV4-1 with TRBJ1-1, with 7 bases matching TRBD1. Germline V gene data show CDR1 as MGHRA and CDR2 as YSYEKL. Germline trimming cut 3 bases from V and 0 bases from J; bases unmatched to any gene: 7. This CDR3 contains 16 residues. Written as DNA, the CDR3 is TGCGCCAGCAGCCACGGCTCACAGGGGATGAACACTGAAGCTTTCTTT. It yields the protein CASSHGSQGMNTEAFF.

The rearrangement joins TRBV9 to TRBJ2-3, with 14 bases identical to TRBD2. With 4 bases clipped from V and 6 bases from J, the junction kept 7 bases outside the gene matches. This CDR3 is built from 16 residues. The germline gives CDR1 SGDLS, CDR2 YYNGEE. The CDR3 here is CASSPRLAGGWDTQYF. CDR3 coding DNA: TGTGCCAGCAGCCCCCGACTAGCGGGGGGGTGGGATACGCAGTATTTT.